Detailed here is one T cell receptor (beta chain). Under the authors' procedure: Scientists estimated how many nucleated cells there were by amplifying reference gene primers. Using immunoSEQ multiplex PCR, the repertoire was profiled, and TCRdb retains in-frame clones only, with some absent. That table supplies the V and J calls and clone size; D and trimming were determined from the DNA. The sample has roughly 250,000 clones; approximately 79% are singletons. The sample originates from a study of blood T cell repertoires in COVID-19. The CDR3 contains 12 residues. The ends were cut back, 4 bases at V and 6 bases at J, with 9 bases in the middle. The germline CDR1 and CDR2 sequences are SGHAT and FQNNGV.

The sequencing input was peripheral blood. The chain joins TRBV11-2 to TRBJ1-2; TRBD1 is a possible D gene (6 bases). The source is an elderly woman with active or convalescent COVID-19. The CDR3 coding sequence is TGTGCCAGCAGCTCCGAGGGGGATGGCTACACCTTC. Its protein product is CASSSEGDGYTF.